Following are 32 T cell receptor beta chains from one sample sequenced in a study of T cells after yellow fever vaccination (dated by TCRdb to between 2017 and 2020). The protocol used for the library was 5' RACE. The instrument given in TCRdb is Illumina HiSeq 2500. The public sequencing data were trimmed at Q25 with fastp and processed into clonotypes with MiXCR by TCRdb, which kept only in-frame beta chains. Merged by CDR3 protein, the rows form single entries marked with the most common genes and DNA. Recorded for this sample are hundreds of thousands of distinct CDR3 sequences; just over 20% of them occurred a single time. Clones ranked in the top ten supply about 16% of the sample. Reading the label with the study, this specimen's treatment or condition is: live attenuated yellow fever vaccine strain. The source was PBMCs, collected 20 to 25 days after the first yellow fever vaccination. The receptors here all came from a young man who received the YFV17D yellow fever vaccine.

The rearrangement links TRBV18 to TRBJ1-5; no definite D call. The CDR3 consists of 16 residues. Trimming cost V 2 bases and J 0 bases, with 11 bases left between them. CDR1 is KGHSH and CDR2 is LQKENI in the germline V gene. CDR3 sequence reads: CASSPLSGDSNQPQHF. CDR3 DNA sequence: TGTGCCAGCTCACCATTGTCCGGGGATAGCAATCAGCCCCAGCATTTT.

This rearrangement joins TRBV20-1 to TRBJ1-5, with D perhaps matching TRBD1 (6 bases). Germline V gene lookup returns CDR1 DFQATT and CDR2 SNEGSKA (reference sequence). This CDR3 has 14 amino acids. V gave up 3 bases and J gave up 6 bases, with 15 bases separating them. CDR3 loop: CSASSTGLAQPQHF. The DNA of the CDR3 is TGCAGTGCTAGTAGTACAGGGCTTGCTCAGCCCCAGCATTTT.

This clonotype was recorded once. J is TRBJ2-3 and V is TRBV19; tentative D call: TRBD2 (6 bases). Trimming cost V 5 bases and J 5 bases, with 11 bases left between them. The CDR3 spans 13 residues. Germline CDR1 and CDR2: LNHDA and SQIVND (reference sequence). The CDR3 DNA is TGTGCCAGTAGTTCCAGGGACTTAGATACGCAGTATTTT. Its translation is CASSSRDLDTQYF. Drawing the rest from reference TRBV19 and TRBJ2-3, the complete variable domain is DGGITQSPKYLFRKEGQNVTLSCEQNLNHDAMYWYRQDPGQGLRLIYYSQIVNDFQKGDIAEGYSVSREKKESFPLTVTSAQKNPTAFYLCASSSRDLDTQYFGPGTRLTVL.

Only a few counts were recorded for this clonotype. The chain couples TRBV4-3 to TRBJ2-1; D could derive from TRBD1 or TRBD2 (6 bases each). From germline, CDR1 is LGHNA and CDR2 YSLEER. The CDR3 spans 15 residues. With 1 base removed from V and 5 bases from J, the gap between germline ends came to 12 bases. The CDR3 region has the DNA TGCGCCAGCAGCCAAGTTCGGGGGCCAAACAATGAGCAGTTCTTC. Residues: CASSQVRGPNNEQFF.

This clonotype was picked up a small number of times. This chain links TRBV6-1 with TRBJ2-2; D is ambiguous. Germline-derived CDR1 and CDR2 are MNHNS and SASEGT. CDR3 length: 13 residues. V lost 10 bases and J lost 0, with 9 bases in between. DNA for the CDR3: TGTGCCATAAGTGAGACGAACACCGGGGAGCTGTTTTTT. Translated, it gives CAISETNTGELFF.

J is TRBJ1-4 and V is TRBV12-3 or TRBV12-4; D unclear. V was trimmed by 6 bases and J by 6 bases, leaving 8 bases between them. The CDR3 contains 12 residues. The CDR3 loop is CASSEYYEKLFF. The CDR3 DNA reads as TGTGCCAGCAGCGAATATTATGAAAAACTGTTTTTT.

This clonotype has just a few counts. The CDR3 DNA reads as TGCAGTGCTTCCCGAGCCGTTTTGGAGCAGTTCTTC. Amino acids: CSASRAVLEQFF. The rearrangement links TRBV20-1 to TRBJ2-1; D is ambiguous. Germline-derived CDR1 and CDR2 are DFQATT and SNEGSKA (reference sequence). The V and J ends lost 5 bases and 10 bases respectively, with 15 bases between them. The CDR3 loop spans 12 amino acids.

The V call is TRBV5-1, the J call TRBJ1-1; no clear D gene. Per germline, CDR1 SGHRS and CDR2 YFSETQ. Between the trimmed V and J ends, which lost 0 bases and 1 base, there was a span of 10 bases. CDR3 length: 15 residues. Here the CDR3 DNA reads TGCGCCAGCAGCTTGGTCGGCAGAGCGAACACTGAAGCTTTCTTT. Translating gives CASSLVGRANTEAFF.

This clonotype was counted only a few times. The CDR3 DNA sequence: TGCAGTGCTAGAGTGAGGACTAGCTCCTACAATGAGCAGTTCTTC. It encodes CSARVRTSSYNEQFF. The chain employs TRBV20-1 and TRBJ2-1, with 7 bases aligning to TRBD2. This CDR3 comprises 15 residues. Losses at the gene ends were 1 base for V and 0 bases for J; bases not matched to a gene: 3. The germline V gene has CDR1 DFQATT and CDR2 SNEGSKA (reference sequence).

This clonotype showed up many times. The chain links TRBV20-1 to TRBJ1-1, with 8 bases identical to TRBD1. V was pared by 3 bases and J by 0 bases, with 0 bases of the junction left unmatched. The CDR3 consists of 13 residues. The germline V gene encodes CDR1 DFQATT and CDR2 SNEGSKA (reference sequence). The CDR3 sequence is CSARDRVNTEAFF. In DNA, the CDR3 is TGCAGTGCTAGGGACAGGGTGAACACTGAAGCTTTCTTT.

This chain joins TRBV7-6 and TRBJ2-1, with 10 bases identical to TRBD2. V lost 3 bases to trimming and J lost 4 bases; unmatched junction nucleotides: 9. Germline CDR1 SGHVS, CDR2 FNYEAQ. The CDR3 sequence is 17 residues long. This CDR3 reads CASSFGPSGGGYNEQFF. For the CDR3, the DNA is TGTGCCAGCAGCTTTGGACCTAGCGGGGGAGGATACAATGAGCAGTTCTTC.

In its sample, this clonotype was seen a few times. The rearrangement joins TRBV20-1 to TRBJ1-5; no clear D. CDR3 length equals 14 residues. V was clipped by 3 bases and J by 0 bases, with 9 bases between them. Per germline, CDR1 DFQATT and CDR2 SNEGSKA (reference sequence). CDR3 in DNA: TGCAGTGCTAGCGGTCAGAATAGCAATCAGCCCCAGCATTTT. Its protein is CSASGQNSNQPQHF.

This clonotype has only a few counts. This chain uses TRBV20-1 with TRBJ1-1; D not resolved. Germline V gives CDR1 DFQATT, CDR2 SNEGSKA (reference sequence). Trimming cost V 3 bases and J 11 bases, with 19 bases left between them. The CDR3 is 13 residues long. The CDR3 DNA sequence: TGCAGTGCTAGCCTGTTGGATCGGGCTATGGCTTTCTTT. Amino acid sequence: CSASLLDRAMAFF.

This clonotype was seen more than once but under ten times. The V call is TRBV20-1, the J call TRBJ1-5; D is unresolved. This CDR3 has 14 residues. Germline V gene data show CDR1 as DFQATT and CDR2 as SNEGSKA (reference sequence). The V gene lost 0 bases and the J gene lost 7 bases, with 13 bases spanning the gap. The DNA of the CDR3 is TGCAGTGCTAGAGAGGGGAGCACTAGGCAGCCCCAGCATTTT. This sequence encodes CSAREGSTRQPQHF.

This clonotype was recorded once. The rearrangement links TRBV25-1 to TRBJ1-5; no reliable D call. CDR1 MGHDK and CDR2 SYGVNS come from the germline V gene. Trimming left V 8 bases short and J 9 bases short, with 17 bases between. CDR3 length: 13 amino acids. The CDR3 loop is CASGARTGVPQHF. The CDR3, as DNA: TGTGCCAGCGGAGCGCGCACGGGTGTGCCCCAGCATTTT.

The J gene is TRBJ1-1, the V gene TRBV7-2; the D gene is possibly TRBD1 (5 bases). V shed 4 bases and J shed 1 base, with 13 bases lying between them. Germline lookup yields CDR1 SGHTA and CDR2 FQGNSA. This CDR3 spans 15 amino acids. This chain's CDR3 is CASSSQGATNTEAFF. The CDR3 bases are TGTGCCAGCAGCTCTCAGGGAGCGACGAACACTGAAGCTTTCTTT.

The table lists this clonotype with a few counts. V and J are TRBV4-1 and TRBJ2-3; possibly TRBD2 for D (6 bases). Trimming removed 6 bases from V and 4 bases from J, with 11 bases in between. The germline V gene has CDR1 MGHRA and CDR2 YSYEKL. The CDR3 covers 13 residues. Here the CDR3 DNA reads TGCGCCAGCAGACCCGGGGGTTCAGATACGCAGTATTTT. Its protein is CASRPGGSDTQYF.

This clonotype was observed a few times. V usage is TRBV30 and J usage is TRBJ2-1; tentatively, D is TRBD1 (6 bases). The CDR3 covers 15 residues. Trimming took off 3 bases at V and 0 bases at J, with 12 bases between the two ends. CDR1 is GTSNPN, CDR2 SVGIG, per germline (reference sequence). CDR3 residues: CAWSTGTSSYNEQFF. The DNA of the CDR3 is TGTGCCTGGAGCACCGGGACAAGCTCCTACAATGAGCAGTTCTTC.

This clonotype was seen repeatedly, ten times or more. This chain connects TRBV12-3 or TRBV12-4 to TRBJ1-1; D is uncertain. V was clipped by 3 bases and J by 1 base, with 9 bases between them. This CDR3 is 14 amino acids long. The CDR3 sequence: CASSLRHQNTEAFF. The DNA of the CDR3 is TGTGCCAGCAGTTTGCGGCACCAGAACACTGAAGCTTTCTTT.

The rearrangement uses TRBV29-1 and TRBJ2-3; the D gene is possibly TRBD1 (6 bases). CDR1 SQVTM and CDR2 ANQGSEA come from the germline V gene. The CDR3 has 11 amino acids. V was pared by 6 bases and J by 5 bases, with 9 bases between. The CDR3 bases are TGCAGCGTCAACAGGGTAGATACGCAGTATTTT. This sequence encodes CSVNRVDTQYF.

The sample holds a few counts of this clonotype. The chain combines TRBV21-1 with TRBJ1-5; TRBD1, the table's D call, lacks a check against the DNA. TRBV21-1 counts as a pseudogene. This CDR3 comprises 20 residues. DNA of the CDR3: TGTGCCAGCAGCAAAGAGTTAGGGGGCGTAAGACCGGATCATGGTCAGCCCCAGCATTTT. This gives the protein CASSKELGGVRPDHGQPQHF.

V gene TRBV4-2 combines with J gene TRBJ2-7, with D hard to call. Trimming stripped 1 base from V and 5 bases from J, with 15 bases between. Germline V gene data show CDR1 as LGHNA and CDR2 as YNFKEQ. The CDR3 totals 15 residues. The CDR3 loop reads CASSQAATRSHEQYF. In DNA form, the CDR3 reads TGTGCCAGCAGCCAAGCTGCTACGAGGTCTCACGAGCAGTACTTC.

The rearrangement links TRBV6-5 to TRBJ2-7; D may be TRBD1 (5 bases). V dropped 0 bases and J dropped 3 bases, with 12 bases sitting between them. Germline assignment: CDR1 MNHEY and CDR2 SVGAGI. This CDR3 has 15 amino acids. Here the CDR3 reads CASSYSRGIVYEQYF. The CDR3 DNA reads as TGTGCCAGCAGTTACTCAAGGGGAATCGTCTACGAGCAGTACTTC.

The CDR3 nucleotides are TGTGCCAGCTCACCGGAGACAGGGGGCATTATTGAGCAGTTCTTC. Translated, it gives CASSPETGGIIEQFF. This chain connects TRBV18 to TRBJ2-1, with TRBD1 matching over 10 bases. The CDR3 length is 15 residues. Germline CDR1 and CDR2: KGHSH and LQKENI. V lost 3 bases, J lost 9 bases, and 8 bases stayed unmatched.

The CDR3 coding sequence is TGCAGTGCTAGAGATAACACTGAAGCTTTCTTT. Translated, it gives CSARDNTEAFF. The chain joins TRBV20-1 to TRBJ1-1; D remains unclear. In germline, CDR1 is DFQATT, CDR2 SNEGSKA (reference sequence). The V end was cut by 0 bases, the J end by 2 bases, with 1 base between. This CDR3 has 11 amino acids.

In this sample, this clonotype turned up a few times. This CDR3 reads CASSSFRGTGELFF. The DNA of the CDR3 is TGCGCCAGCAGCTCATTCCGGGGGACCGGGGAGCTGTTTTTT. The chain combines TRBV5-1 with TRBJ2-2; tentative D call: TRBD2 (6 bases). Per germline, CDR1 SGHRS and CDR2 YFSETQ. V was trimmed by 3 bases and J by 5 bases, leaving 11 bases between them. The CDR3 sequence is 14 residues long.

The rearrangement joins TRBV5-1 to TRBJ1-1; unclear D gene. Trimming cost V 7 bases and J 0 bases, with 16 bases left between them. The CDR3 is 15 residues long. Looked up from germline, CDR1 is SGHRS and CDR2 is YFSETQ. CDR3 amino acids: CASALGANMNTEAFF. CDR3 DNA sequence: TGCGCCAGCGCCCTTGGTGCAAACATGAACACTGAAGCTTTCTTT. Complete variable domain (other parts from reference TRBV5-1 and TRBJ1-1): KAGVTQTPRYLIKTRGQQVTLSCSPISGHRSVSWYQQTPGQGLQFLFEYFSETQRNKGNFPGRFSGRQFSNSRSEMNVSTLELGDSALYLCASALGANMNTEAFFGQGTRLTVV.

The CDR3 spells CASRQLGMNTEAFF. CDR3 sequence (DNA): TGTGCCAGCAGGCAGTTAGGCATGAACACTGAAGCTTTCTTT. The chain couples TRBV27 to TRBJ1-1; D unclear. Germline V lookup: CDR1 MNHEY, CDR2 SMNVEV (reference sequence). CDR3 size: 14 residues. V dropped 6 bases and J dropped 0 bases, with 11 bases sitting between them.

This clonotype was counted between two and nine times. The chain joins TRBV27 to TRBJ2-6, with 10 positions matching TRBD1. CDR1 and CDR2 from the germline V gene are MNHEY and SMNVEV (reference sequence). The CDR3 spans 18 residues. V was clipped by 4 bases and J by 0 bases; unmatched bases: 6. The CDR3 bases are TGTGCCAGCAGTTCTGACAGGGGGCAAAGCTCTGGGGCCAACGTCCTGACTTTC. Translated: CASSSDRGQSSGANVLTF.

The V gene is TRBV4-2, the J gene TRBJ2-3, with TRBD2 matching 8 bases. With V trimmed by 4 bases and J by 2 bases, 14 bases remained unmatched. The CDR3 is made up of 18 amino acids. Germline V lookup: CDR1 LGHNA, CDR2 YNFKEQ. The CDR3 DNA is TGTGCCAGCAGCCTCTATCTAGGAGCGGGGGCGATCACAGATACGCAGTATTTT. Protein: CASSLYLGAGAITDTQYF.

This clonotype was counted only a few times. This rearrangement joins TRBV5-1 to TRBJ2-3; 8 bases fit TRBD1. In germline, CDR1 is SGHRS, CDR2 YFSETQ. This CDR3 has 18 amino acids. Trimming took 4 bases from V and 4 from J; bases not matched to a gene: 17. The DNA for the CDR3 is TGCGCCAGCAGCGGGCGGGGAAACGGACAGGGCCCCGCAGATACGCAGTATTTT. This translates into CASSGRGNGQGPADTQYF.

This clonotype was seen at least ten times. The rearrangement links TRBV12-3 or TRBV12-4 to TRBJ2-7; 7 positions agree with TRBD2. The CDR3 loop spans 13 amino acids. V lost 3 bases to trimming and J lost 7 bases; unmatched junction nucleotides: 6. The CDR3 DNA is TGTGCCAGCAGTTTCCCCTGGGGGGGGGAGCAGTACTTC. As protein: CASSFPWGGEQYF.